This is a list of T cell receptor beta chains from one sample in a study of beta chain features in type 1 diabetes. Only in-frame clones appear in the TCRdb table, and some are missing; sequencing was by immunoSEQ multiplex PCR. The table has 680,000 or so clones, roughly 16% seen once. The sample comprised naive CD4+ T cells from blood. The receptors derive from a man aged 18 to 30 in good health. The CDR3 runs from the conserved cysteine through the conserved F or W.

cdr3_length: 17; v_call: TRBV10-3; j_call: TRBJ2-7; cdr3_aa: CAIRSKRGQPNPHEQYF
cdr3_length: 14; v_call: TRBV5-1; j_call: TRBJ1-5; cdr3_aa: CASSLLGGPQPQHF
cdr3_length: 15; v_call: TRBV4-3; j_call: TRBJ2-1; cdr3_aa: CASSHADRDHNEQFF
cdr3_length: 13; v_call: TRBV7-2; j_call: TRBJ2-5; cdr3_aa: CASSWGSPETQYF
cdr3_length: 15; v_call: TRBV7-6; j_call: TRBJ2-7; cdr3_aa: CASSLMGTGWYEQYF
cdr3_length: 13; v_call: TRBV2; j_call: TRBJ2-7; cdr3_aa: CASRKGTGNEQYF
cdr3_length: 13; v_call: TRBV6-5; j_call: TRBJ1-5; cdr3_aa: CASRTGSNQPQHF
cdr3_length: 13; v_call: TRBV10-3; j_call: TRBJ1-1; cdr3_aa: CAIMEGGGTEAFF
cdr3_length: 16; v_call: TRBV4-2; j_call: TRBJ2-3; cdr3_aa: CASSPNHRGRADTQYF
cdr3_length: 17; v_call: TRBV7-2; j_call: TRBJ2-6; cdr3_aa: CASSTRRGGSGANVLTF
cdr3_length: 13; v_call: TRBV6-6; j_call: TRBJ2-7; cdr3_aa: CASSYQPSYEQYF
cdr3_length: 17; v_call: TRBV7-2; j_call: TRBJ2-7; cdr3_aa: CASSLGVALAGAYEQYF
cdr3_length: 14; v_call: TRBV4-2; j_call: TRBJ1-1; cdr3_aa: CASSQVTQNTEAFF
cdr3_length: 11; v_call: TRBV20-1; j_call: TRBJ1-1; cdr3_aa: CSARGGTEAFF
cdr3_length: 15; v_call: TRBV4-3; j_call: TRBJ2-4; cdr3_aa: CASSQGADRKNIQYF
cdr3_length: 16; v_call: TRBV27; j_call: TRBJ1-1; cdr3_aa: CASSFGGQGAVTEAFF
cdr3_length: 17; v_call: TRBV11-2; j_call: TRBJ2-1; cdr3_aa: CASRLGLAGETYNEQFF
cdr3_length: 17; v_call: TRBV5-1; j_call: TRBJ2-4; cdr3_aa: CASSEGQGPAAKNIQYF
cdr3_length: 14; v_call: TRBV18; j_call: TRBJ1-2; cdr3_aa: CASSPLNTGGGYTF
cdr3_length: 15; v_call: TRBV4-3; j_call: TRBJ1-4; cdr3_aa: CASSQSTGPSEKLFF
cdr3_length: 13; v_call: TRBV30; j_call: TRBJ1-2; cdr3_aa: CAWSWRTHYGYTF
cdr3_length: 15; v_call: TRBV28; j_call: TRBJ2-7; cdr3_aa: CASSLNSAGQYEQYF
cdr3_length: 14; v_call: TRBV27; j_call: TRBJ2-3; cdr3_aa: CASSLSKLTDTQYF
cdr3_length: 15; v_call: TRBV5-1; j_call: TRBJ2-3; cdr3_aa: CASSLQGDGADTQYF
cdr3_length: 17; v_call: TRBV7-2; j_call: TRBJ2-1; cdr3_aa: CASSLAASGGPYNEQFF
cdr3_length: 15; v_call: TRBV7-7; j_call: TRBJ2-1; cdr3_aa: CASSPTSGREGEQFF
cdr3_length: 14; v_call: TRBV28; j_call: TRBJ2-5; cdr3_aa: CASSSFGSSWAQYF
cdr3_length: 12; v_call: TRBV27; j_call: TRBJ1-5; cdr3_aa: CARAGGNQPQHF
cdr3_length: 14; v_call: TRBV11-2; j_call: TRBJ1-4; cdr3_aa: CASSRNRGGEKLFF
cdr3_length: 14; v_call: TRBV28; j_call: TRBJ2-7; cdr3_aa: CASCGTSGSYEQYF
cdr3_length: 14; v_call: TRBV7-3; j_call: TRBJ2-5; cdr3_aa: CASSPNGSQETQYF
cdr3_length: 14; v_call: TRBV27; j_call: TRBJ2-7; cdr3_aa: CASSIQRGTYEQYF
cdr3_length: 11; v_call: TRBV20-1; j_call: TRBJ1-2; cdr3_aa: CSASLGFGYTF